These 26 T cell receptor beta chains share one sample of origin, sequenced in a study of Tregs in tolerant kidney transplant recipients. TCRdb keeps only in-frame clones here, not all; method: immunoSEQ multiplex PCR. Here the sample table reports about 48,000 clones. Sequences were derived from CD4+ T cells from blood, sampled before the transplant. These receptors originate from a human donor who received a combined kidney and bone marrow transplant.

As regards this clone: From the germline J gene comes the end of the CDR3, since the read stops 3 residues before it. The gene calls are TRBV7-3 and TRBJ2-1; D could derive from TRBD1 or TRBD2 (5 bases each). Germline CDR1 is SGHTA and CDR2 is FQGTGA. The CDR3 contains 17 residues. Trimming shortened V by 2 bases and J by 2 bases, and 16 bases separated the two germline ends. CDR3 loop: CASSLVAGEGPYNEQFF. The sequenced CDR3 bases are TGTGCCAGCAGCTTAGTTGCAGGAGAGGGGCCCTACAATGAG.

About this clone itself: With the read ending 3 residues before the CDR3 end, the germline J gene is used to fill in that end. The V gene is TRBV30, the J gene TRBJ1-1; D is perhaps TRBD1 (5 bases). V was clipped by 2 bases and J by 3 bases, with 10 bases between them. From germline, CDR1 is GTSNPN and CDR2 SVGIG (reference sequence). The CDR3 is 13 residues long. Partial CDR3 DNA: TGTGCCTGGAGTCAGGGTGCGGACACTGAA. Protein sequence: CAWSQGADTE. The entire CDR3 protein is CAWSQGADTEAFF.

CDR3 loop: CSAPSDRGGTEAFF. The CDR3 bases that were read are TGCAGTGCTCCGTCCGACAGGGGTGGCACTGAA. The rearrangement uses TRBV20-1 and TRBJ1-1, with 8 bases matching TRBD1. The read is 3 residues too short to cover the CDR3 end, so that end is filled in from the germline J gene. Germline V gene sequence: CDR1 DFQATT, CDR2 SNEGSKA (reference sequence). V dropped 5 bases and J dropped 4; count of bases not matched to a gene: 9. The CDR3 is made up of 14 amino acids.

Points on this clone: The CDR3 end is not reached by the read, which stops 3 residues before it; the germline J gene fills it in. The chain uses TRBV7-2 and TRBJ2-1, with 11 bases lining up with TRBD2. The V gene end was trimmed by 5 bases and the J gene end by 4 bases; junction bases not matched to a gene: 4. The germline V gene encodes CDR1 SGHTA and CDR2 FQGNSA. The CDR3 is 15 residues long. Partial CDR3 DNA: TGTGCCAGCAGCCTTGGACTAGCGGGTTACAATGAG. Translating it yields CASSLGLAGYNE. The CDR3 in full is CASSLGLAGYNEQFF.

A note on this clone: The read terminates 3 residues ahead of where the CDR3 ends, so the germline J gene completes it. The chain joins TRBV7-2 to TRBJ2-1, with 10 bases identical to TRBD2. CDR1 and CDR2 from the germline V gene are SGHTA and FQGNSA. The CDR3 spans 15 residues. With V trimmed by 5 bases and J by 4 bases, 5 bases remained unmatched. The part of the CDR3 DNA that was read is TGTGCCAGCAGCCGTACTAGCGGGATATACAATGAG. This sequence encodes CASSRTSGIYNE. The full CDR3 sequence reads CASSRTSGIYNEQFF.

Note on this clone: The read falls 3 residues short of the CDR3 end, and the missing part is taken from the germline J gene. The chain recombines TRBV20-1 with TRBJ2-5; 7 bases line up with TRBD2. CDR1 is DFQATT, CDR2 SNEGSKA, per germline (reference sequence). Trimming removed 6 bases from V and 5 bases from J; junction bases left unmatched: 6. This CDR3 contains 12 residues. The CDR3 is CSAERDQETQYF. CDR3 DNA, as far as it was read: TGCAGTGCCGAGCGGGATCAGGAGACC.

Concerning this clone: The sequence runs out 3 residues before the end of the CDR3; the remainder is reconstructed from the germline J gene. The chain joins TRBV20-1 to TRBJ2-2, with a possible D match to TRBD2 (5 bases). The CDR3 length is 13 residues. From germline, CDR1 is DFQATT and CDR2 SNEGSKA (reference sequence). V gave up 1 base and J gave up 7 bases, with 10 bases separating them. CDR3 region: CSARGGPGGELFF. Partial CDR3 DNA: TGCAGTGCTAGAGGAGGGCCTGGCGGGGAG.

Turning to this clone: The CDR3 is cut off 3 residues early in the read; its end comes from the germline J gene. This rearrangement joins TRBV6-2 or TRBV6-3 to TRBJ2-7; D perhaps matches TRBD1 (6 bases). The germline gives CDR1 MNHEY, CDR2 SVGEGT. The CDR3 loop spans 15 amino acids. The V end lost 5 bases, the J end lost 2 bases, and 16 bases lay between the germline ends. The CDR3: CASSQTGTKAYEQYF. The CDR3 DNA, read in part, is TGTGCCAGCAGTCAAACCGGGACAAAAGCCTACGAG.

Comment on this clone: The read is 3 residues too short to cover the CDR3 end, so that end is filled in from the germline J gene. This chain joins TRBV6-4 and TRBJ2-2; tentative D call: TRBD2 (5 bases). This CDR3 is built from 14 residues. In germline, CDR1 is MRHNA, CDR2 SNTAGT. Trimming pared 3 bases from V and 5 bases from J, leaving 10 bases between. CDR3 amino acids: CASSEEAATGELFF. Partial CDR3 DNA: TGTGCCAGCAGTGAAGAAGCGGCGACCGGGGAG.

The CDR3 DNA, read in part, is TGTGCCAGCAGCTTAAAACTAGCGGAGTACAATGAG. Its protein product is CASSLKLAEYNE. The full CDR3 reads CASSLKLAEYNEQFF. This rearrangement joins TRBV7-3 to TRBJ2-1, with 8 bases identical to TRBD2. The CDR3 goes on 3 residues after the read ends, and that part is filled in from the germline J gene. CDR1 is SGHTA and CDR2 is FQGTGA in the germline V gene. J was trimmed by 4 bases and V by 1 base; bases with no gene match: 3. The CDR3 extends over 15 amino acids.

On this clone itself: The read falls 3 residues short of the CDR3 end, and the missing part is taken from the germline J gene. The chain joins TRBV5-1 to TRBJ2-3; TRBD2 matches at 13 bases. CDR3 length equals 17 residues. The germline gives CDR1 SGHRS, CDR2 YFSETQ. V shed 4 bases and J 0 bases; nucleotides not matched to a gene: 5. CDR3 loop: CASSPSGLAGSTDTQYF. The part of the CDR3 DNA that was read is TGCGCCAGCAGCCCCTCGGGACTAGCGGGAAGCACAGATACG. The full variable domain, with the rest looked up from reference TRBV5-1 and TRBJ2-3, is KAGVTQTPRYLIKTRGQQVTLSCSPISGHRSVSWYQQTPGQGLQFLFEYFSETQRNKGNFPGRFSGRQFSNSRSEMNVSTLELGDSALYLCASSPSGLAGSTDTQYFGPGTRLTVL.

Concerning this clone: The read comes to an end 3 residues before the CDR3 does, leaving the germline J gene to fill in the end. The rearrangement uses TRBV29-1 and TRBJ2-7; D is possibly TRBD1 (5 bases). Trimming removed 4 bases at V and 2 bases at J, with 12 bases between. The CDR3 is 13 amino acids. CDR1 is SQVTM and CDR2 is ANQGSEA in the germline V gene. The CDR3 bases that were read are TGCAGCGTTGGACCCGACAGAACCTACGAG. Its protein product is CSVGPDRTYE. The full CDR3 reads CSVGPDRTYEQYF.

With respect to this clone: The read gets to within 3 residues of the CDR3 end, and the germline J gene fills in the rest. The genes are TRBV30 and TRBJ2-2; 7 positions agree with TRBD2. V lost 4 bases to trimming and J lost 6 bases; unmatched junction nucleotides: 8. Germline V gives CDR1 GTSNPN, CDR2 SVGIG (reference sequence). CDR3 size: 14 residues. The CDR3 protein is CAWKSGMVSGELFF. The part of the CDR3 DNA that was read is TGTGCCTGGAAGAGCGGGATGGTGTCCGGGGAG.

CDR3 sequence reads: CASSSLLLAGPSTDTQYF. CDR3 DNA (partial): TGCGCCAGCAGCTCTCTGCTACTAGCGGGGCCTAGCACAGATACG. The chain uses TRBV5-1 and TRBJ2-3; 10 bases fit TRBD2. Read coverage stops 3 residues before the CDR3 terminus; the germline J gene supplies the remainder. The V segment lost 3 bases and the J segment 0 bases; nucleotides outside the gene matches: 10. Germline-derived CDR1 and CDR2 are SGHRS and YFSETQ. This CDR3 region has 18 residues.

The CDR3 region is CASRADTEAFF. The part of the CDR3 DNA that was read is TGTGCCAGCAGGGCGGACACTGAA. J is TRBJ1-1 and V is TRBV7-2; no firm D call. The read falls 3 residues short of the CDR3 end, and the missing part is taken from the germline J gene. The CDR3 spans 11 residues. Germline loops: CDR1 SGHTA, CDR2 FQGNSA. Deletions cut 6 bases from V and 3 bases from J, with 5 bases between. Full variable domain (outside the CDR3, taken from reference TRBV7-2 and TRBJ1-1): GAGVSQSPSNKVTEKGKDVELRCDPISGHTALYWYRQSLGQGLEFLIYFQGNSAPDKSGLPSDRFSAERTGGSVSTLTIQRTQQEDSAVYLCASRADTEAFFGQGTRLTVV.

The sequenced CDR3 bases are TGTGCCAGCAGACCCGGACAGGGGGGGTACGATGAG. Protein: CASRPGQGGYDE. The full-length CDR3 reads as CASRPGQGGYDEQFF. The V gene is TRBV7-2, the J gene TRBJ2-1; 10 bases line up with TRBD1. The read comes to an end 3 residues before the CDR3 does, leaving the germline J gene to fill in the end. This CDR3 has 15 amino acids. Germline values: CDR1 SGHTA, CDR2 FQGNSA. Trimming took 6 bases from V and 8 from J; bases not matched to a gene: 10.

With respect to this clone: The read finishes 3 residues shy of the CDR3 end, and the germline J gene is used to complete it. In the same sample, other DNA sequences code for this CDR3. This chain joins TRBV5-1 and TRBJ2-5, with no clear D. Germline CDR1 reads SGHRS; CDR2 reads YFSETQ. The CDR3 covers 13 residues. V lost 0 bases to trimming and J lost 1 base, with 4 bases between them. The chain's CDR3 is CASSLGLQETQYF. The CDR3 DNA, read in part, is TGCGCCAGCAGCTTGGGACTCCAAGAGACC.

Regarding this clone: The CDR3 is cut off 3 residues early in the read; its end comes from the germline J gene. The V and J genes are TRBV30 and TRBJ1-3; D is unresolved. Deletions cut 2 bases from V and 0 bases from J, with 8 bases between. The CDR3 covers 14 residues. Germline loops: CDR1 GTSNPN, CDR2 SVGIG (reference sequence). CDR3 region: CAWSITNSGNTIYF. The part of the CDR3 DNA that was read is TGTGCCTGGAGTATTACAAACTCTGGAAACACC.

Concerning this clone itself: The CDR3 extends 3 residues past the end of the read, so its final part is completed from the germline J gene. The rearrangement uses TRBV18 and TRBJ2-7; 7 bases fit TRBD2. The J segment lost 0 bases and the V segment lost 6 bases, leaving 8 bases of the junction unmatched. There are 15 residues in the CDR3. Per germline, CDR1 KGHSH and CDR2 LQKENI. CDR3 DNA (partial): TGTGCCAGCTCCCGAAGCGGGGTTAGCTCCTACGAG. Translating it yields CASSRSGVSSYE. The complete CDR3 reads CASSRSGVSSYEQYF. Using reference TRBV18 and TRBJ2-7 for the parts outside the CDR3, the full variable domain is NAGVMQNPRHLVRRRGQEARLRCSPMKGHSHVYWYRQLPEEGLKFMVYLQKENIIDESGMPKERFSAEFPKEGPSILRIQQVVRGDSAAYFCASSRSGVSSYEQYFGPGTRLTVT.

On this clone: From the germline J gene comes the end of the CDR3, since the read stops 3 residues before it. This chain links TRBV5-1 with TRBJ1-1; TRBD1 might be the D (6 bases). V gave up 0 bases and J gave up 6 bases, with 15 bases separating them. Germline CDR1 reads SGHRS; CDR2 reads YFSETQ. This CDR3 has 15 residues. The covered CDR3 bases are TGCGCCAGCAGCTTGGGTTATGGGGGGGCCTCTGAA. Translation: CASSLGYGGASE. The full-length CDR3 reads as CASSLGYGGASEAFF.

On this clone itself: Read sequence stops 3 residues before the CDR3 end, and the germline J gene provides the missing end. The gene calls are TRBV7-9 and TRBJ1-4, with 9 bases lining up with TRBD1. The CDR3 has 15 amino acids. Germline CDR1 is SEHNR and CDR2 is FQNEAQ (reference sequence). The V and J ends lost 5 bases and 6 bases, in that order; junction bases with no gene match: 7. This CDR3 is CASSTGQGRYEKLFF. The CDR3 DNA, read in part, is TGTGCCAGCAGCACCGGACAGGGGAGGTATGAAAAA.

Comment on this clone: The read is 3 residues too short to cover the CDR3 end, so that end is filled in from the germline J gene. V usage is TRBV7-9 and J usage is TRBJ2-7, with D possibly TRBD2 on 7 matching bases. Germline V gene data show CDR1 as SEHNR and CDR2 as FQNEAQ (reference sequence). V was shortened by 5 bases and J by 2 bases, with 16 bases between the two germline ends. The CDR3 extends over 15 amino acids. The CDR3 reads CASSPMKGGAYEQYF. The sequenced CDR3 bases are TGTGCCAGCAGCCCGATGAAGGGGGGGGCCTACGAG.

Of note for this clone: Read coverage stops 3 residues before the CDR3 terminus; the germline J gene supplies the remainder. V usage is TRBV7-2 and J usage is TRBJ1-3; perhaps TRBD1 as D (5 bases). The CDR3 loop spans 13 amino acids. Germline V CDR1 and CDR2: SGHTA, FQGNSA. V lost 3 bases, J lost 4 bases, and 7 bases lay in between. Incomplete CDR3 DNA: TGTGCCAGCAGCTTCGGGGGAGGAAACACC. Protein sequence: CASSFGGGNT. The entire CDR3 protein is CASSFGGGNTIYF.

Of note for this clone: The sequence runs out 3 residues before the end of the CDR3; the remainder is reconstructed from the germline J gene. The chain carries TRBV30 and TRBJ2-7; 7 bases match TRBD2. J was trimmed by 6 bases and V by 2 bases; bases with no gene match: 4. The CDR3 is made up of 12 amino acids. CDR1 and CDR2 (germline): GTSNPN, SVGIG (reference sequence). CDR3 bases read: TGTGCCTGGAGTCGGGAGCGGGGCGAG. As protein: CAWSRERGE. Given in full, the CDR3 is CAWSRERGEQYF.

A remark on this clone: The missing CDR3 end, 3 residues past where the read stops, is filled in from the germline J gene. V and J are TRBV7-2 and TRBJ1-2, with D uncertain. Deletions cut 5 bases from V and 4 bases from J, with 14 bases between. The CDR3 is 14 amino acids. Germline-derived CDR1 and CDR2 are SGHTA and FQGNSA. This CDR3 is CASSPLGATYGYTF. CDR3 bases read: TGTGCCAGCAGCCCCTTGGGCGCTACCTATGGC.

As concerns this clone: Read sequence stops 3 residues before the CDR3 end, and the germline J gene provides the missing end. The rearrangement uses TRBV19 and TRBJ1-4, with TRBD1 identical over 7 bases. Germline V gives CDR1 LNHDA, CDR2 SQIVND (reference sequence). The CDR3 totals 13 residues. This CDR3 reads CASSVTRGEKLFF. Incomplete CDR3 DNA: TGTGCCAGTAGCGTAACCAGGGGGGAGAAA.